One sample yielded the 18 T cell receptor beta chains listed below, sequenced in a study of T-cell reconstitution after alpha-beta-depleted transplantation in children. Library preparation (for TCRbeta) was performed with unique molecular identifiers. TCRdb re-analysed the PCR reads in MiXCR, keeping a single row per CDR3 protein. The table has 500,000 to 600,000 distinct CDR3 sequences, roughly 30% seen once. Sequencing was performed on PBMCs, taken before TCRalphabeta/CD19-depleted stem cell transplant. The origin of the receptors is a boy less than two years old with Wiskott-Aldrich syndrome, due to receive a stem cell transplant.

V gene TRBV20-1 combines with J gene TRBJ2-1; 11 nucleotides line up with TRBD2. After removal of 6 bases from V and 4 bases from J, the junction contained 26 bases not matched to a gene. The CDR3 contains 21 residues. Germline loops: CDR1 DFQATT, CDR2 SNEGSKA (reference sequence). The CDR3, as DNA: TGCAGTGCGCGGACAGGGGAAAGAATAGCGGGAGGGCCCTGGCGTTACAATGAGCAGTTCTTC. As protein: CSARTGERIAGGPWRYNEQFF.

The chain has TRBV5-1 and TRBJ1-1; weak D call: TRBD1 (5 bases). The V end lost 5 bases, the J end lost 1 base, and 9 bases lay between the germline ends. The CDR3 loop spans 13 amino acids. Germline-derived CDR1 and CDR2 are SGHRS and YFSETQ. The CDR3 loop reads CASRHGQNTEAFF. The CDR3 coding sequence is TGCGCCAGCAGACATGGACAGAACACTGAAGCTTTCTTT.

This clonotype has only a few counts. The rearrangement uses TRBV5-1 and TRBJ2-3; 7 bases fit TRBD2. J was trimmed by 1 base and V by 2 bases; bases with no gene match: 4. Germline loops: CDR1 SGHRS, CDR2 YFSETQ. This CDR3 has 15 residues. The CDR3 nucleotides read TGCGCCAGCAGCTTTTGGAGCGGGGGCACAGATACGCAGTATTTT. The encoded protein is CASSFWSGGTDTQYF.

V usage is TRBV20-1 and J usage is TRBJ2-7; 8 nucleotides agree with TRBD2. The CDR3 loop spans 16 amino acids. V trimming: 3 bases; J trimming: 2 bases; junction bases outside the gene matches: 12. Germline V gene data show CDR1 as DFQATT and CDR2 as SNEGSKA (reference sequence). The CDR3: CSASWNAGGRPYEQYF. In DNA form, the CDR3 reads TGCAGTGCTAGTTGGAACGCGGGAGGCCGCCCCTACGAGCAGTACTTC.

This clonotype was seen just once. The chain combines TRBV7-6 with TRBJ2-1; 13 positions match TRBD2. Per the germline V gene, CDR1 is SGHVS and CDR2 is FNYEAQ. This CDR3 spans 16 amino acids. The V segment lost 3 bases and the J segment 7 bases; nucleotides outside the gene matches: 6. CDR3 protein: CASSFGLAGESNEQFF. The CDR3 nucleotides read TGTGCCAGCAGCTTCGGACTAGCGGGAGAATCTAATGAGCAGTTCTTC.

The chain is built from TRBV3-1 and TRBJ2-7; TRBD1 is a possible D gene (5 bases). Germline V gene lookup returns CDR1 LGHDT and CDR2 YNNKEL (reference sequence). The CDR3 length is 13 residues. The ends were cut back, 4 bases at V and 3 bases at J, with 10 bases in the middle. The CDR3 loop is CASSRTGYYEQYF. CDR3 nucleotide sequence: TGTGCCAGCAGCCGCACAGGATACTACGAGCAGTACTTC.

As regards this clonotype: A read error may produce the germline difference seen at one junction end. V gene TRBV20-1 combines with J gene TRBJ2-7; 9 bases agree with TRBD2. The germline gives CDR1 DFQATT, CDR2 SNEGSKA (reference sequence). The CDR3 extends over 16 amino acids. The chain's CDR3 is CSVLIRVAGDFKSGNF. CDR3 DNA sequence: TGCAGCGTTCTGATTCGGGTAGCGGGAGATTTTAAGTCAGGGAACTTC.

This clonotype occurred once. The CDR3 sequence: CASSHRREMSGANVLTF. DNA for the CDR3: TGTGCCAGCAGCCATAGGCGGGAGATGTCCGGGGCCAACGTCCTGACTTTC. This chain uses TRBV4-2 with TRBJ2-6, with 7 bases that match TRBD2. This CDR3 is 17 amino acids long. The V segment lost 3 bases and the J segment 4 bases; nucleotides outside the gene matches: 9. Germline V lookup: CDR1 LGHNA, CDR2 YNFKEQ.

This clonotype was counted at least ten times. One end of the junction varies from germline; a read error may be responsible. The gene calls are TRBV5-1 and TRBJ2-7; either TRBD1 or TRBD2 may fit D (5 bases each). The CDR3 runs 12 residues. Looked up from germline, CDR1 is SGHRS and CDR2 is YFSETQ. CDR3 protein: CASSRDGYEQYF. The CDR3 coding sequence is TGTGCCAGCAGTAGGGACGGCTACGAGCAGTACTTC.

This clonotype showed up just a few times. This rearrangement joins TRBV29-1 to TRBJ2-4; D gene unclear. Per germline, CDR1 SQVTM and CDR2 ANQGSEA. This CDR3 spans 13 amino acids. Trimming stripped 6 bases from V and 8 bases from J, with 17 bases between. The CDR3 protein is CSVPSEGSDIQYF. The CDR3, as DNA: TGCAGCGTCCCCTCCGAAGGGTCGGACATTCAGTACTTC.

A few counts support this clonotype. Written as DNA, the CDR3 is TGTGCCAGCAATCCTGGGACTAGCGGAAGCTCCTACGAGCAGTACTTC. The encoded protein is CASNPGTSGSSYEQYF. This chain links TRBV25-1 with TRBJ2-7, with TRBD2 matching 11 bases. Trimming took 7 bases from V and 0 from J; bases not matched to a gene: 8. Germline CDR1 and CDR2: MGHDK and SYGVNS. The CDR3 extends over 16 amino acids.

J is TRBJ2-5 and V is TRBV12-3 or TRBV12-4; D unclear. This CDR3 has 14 amino acids. Deletions cut 1 base from V and 6 bases from J, with 12 bases between. The CDR3, as DNA: TGTGCCAGCAGTTTAGTCTACAGAGAAAAGACCCAGTACTTC. Its translation: CASSLVYREKTQYF.

This clonotype was recorded a few times. The chain is built from TRBV20-1 and TRBJ2-1, with a tentative D call TRBD2 (5 bases). From germline, CDR1 is DFQATT and CDR2 SNEGSKA (reference sequence). V lost 0 bases, J lost 4 bases, and 13 bases lay in between. The CDR3 has 15 amino acids. As DNA, the CDR3 is TGCAGTGCTAGAGATAGGGATGGACTGTACAATGAGCAGTTCTTC. It is translated as CSARDRDGLYNEQFF.

This clonotype was recorded a few times. The chain employs TRBV5-1 and TRBJ2-7, with a tentative D call TRBD1 (6 bases). Per germline, CDR1 SGHRS and CDR2 YFSETQ. The CDR3 sequence is 15 residues long. V lost 0 bases and J lost 3, with 13 bases in between. The CDR3 sequence is CASSLAGTPLYEQYF. CDR3 DNA sequence: TGCGCCAGCAGCTTGGCGGGGACACCCCTCTACGAGCAGTACTTC.

This clonotype was found a few times. The chain joins TRBV7-9 to TRBJ1-6; no definite D call. With 0 bases removed from V and 13 bases from J, the gap between germline ends came to 7 bases. The CDR3 contains 12 residues. The V gene's germline CDR1 is SEHNR and CDR2 FQNEAQ (reference sequence). For the CDR3, the DNA is TGTGCCAGCAGCTTAGCGAACCCCCCCCTCCACTTT. Amino acid sequence: CASSLANPPLHF.

J is TRBJ1-5 and V is TRBV28; D is unresolved. Germline CDR1 and CDR2: MDHEN and SYDVKM. The ends were cut back, 7 bases at V and 0 bases at J, with 10 bases in the middle. This CDR3 has 14 residues. The CDR3 loop is CASTRQPSNQPQHF. The CDR3 nucleotides read TGTGCCAGCACAAGGCAACCTAGCAATCAGCCCCAGCATTTT.

The chain recombines TRBV27 with TRBJ2-7, with 7 bases fitting TRBD2. J gave up 1 base and V 5 bases, and 11 bases lay outside the gene matches. The CDR3 loop spans 16 amino acids. Germline V gene lookup returns CDR1 MNHEY and CDR2 SMNVEV (reference sequence). CDR3 amino acids: CASSMRGLVDSYEQYF. CDR3 nucleotide sequence: TGTGCCAGCAGTATGCGGGGGTTGGTAGATTCCTACGAGCAGTACTTC.

V is TRBV9 and J is TRBJ2-3; D is perhaps TRBD2 (5 bases). The CDR3 loop spans 17 amino acids. Germline V gene data show CDR1 as SGDLS and CDR2 as YYNGEE. V lost 0 bases and J 0 bases, leaving 14 bases between the germline ends. CDR3 bases: TGTGCCAGCAGCGTAGCGGATGGTAGCGCTAGCACAGATACGCAGTATTTT. Translated, it gives CASSVADGSASTDTQYF.